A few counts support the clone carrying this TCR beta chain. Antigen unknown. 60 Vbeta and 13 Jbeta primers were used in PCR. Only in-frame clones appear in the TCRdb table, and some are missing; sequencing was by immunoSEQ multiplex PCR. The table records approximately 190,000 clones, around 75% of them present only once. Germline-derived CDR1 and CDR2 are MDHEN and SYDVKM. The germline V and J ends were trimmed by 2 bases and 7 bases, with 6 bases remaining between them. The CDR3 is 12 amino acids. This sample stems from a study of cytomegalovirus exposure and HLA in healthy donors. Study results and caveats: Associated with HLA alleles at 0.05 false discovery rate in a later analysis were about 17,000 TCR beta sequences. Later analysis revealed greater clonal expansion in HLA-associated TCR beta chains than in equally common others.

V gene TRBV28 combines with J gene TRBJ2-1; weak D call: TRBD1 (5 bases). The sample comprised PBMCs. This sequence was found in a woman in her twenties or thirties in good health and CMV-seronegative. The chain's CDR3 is CASSLGQNEQFF. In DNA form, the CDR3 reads TGTGCCAGCAGTTTAGGACAAAATGAGCAGTTCTTC.